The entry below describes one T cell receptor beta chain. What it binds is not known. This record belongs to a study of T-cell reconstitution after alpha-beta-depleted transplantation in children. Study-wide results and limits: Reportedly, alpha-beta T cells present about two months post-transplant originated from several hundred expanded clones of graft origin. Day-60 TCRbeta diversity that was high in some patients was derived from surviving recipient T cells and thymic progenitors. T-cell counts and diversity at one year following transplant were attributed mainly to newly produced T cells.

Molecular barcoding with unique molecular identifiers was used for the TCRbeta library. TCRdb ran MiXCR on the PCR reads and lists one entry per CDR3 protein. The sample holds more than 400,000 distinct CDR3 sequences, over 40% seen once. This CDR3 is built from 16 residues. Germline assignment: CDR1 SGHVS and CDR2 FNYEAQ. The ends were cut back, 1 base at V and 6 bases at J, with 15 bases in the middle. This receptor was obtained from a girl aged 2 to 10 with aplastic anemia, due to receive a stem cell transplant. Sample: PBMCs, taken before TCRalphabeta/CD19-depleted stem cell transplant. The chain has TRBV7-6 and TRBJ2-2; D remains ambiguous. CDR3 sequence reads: CASSLEPVTPPGELFF. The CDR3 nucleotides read TGTGCCAGCAGCTTAGAGCCGGTTACACCTCCCGGGGAGCTGTTTTTT.